This TCR beta chain stems from a study of human T cells and chemical hapten exposure. Study-level information: Sensitizing treatment utilized 2% DPC over an approximately 2 cm by approximately 2 cm portion of upper inner arm skin. Patch tests of 0.01% DPC on the upper back were read at 6 days. Per-sample TCR yield variability stemmed mainly from small pooled library volume differences. Findings and limits, study-wide: Patch test score rose with PT1 expanded TCR count, significant at thresholds 8, 16 and 32, not 4.

This clonotype was counted between two and nine times. Its specificity is not known. Stated time point: pre-sensitization, week 0. The treatment: therapeutic diphenylcyclopropenone sensitization with weekly scalp DPC. The CDR3 runs 18 residues. V dropped 0 bases and J dropped 4 bases, with 21 bases sitting between them. Germline V gene data show CDR1 as LGHNA and CDR2 as YSLEER. TCRdb re-called the RACE reads with MiXCR, one entry per CDR3 protein. Found here are approximately 320,000 distinct CDR3 sequences, about 5% of them singletons; the top ten hold roughly 8.2%. This TCR was recovered from a woman under 30 with alopecia areata. Some clones in this sample may be carry-over from other donors' samples. This rearrangement joins TRBV4-3 to TRBJ1-1; the D gene is possibly TRBD1 (5 bases). Sequenced here: whole blood, sampled in connection with sensitization to the hapten diphenylcyclopropenone (DPC). CDR3 bases: TGCGCCAGCAGCCAAGATCTTTGGTCCGTTTCGGGGGGCACTGAAGCTTTCTTT. Protein sequence: CASSQDLWSVSGGTEAFF.